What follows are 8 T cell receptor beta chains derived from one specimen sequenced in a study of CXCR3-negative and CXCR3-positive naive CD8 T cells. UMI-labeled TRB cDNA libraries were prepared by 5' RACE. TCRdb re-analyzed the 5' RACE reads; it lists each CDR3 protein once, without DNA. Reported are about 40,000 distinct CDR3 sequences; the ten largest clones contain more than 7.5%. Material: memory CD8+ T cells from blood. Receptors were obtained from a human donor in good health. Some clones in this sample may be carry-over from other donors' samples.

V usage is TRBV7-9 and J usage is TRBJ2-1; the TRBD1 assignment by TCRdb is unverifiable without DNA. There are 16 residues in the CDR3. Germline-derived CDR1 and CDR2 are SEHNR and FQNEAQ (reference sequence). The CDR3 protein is CASTPTGTGIYNEQFF. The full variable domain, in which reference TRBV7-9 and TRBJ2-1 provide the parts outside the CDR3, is DTGVSQNPRHKITKRGQNVTFRCDPISEHNRLYWYRQTLGQGPEFLTYFQNEAQLEKSRLLSDRFSAERPKGSFSTLEIQRTEQGDSAMYLCASTPTGTGIYNEQFFGPGTRLTVL.

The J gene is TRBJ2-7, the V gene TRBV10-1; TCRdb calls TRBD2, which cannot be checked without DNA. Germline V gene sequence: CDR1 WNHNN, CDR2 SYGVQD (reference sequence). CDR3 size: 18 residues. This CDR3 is CASSEALAGGPETYEQYF.

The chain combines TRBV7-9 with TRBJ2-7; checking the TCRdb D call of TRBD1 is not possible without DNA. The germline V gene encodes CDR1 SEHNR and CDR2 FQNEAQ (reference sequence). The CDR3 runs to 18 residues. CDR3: CASSLVIRGGFSSYEQYF.

CDR3 sequence reads: CASSSPERSSYNEQFF. The J gene is TRBJ2-1, the V gene TRBV7-6; there is no DNA to check the TCRdb D call of TRBD1. This CDR3 contains 16 residues. Looked up from germline, CDR1 is SGHVS and CDR2 is FNYEAQ.

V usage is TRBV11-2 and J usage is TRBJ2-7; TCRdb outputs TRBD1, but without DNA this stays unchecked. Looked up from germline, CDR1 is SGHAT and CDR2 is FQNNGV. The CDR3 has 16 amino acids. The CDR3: CASSLASRGLSYEQYF.

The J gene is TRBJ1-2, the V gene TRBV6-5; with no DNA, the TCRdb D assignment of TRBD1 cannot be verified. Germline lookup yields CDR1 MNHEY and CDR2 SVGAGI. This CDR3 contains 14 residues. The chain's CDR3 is CASSSPGGDYGYTF.

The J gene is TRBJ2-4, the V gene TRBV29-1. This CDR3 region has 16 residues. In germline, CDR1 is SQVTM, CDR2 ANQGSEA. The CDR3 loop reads CSVEDLGPLAKNIQYF. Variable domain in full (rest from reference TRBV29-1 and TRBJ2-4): SAVISQKPSRDICQRGTSLTIQCQVDSQVTMMFWYRQQPGQSLTLIATANQGSEATYESGFVIDKFPISRPNLTFSTLTVSNMSPEDSSIYLCSVEDLGPLAKNIQYFGAGTRLSVL.

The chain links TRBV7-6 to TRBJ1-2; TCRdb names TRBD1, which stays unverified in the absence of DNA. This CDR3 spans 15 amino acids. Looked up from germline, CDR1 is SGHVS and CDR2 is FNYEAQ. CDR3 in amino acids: CASSLDPGHAYGYTF. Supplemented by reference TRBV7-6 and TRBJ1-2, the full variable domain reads GAGVSQSPRYKVTKRGQDVALRCDPISGHVSLYWYRQALGQGPEFLTYFNYEAQQDKSGLPNDRFSAERPEGSISTLTIQRTEQRDSAMYRCASSLDPGHAYGYTFGSGTRLTVV.